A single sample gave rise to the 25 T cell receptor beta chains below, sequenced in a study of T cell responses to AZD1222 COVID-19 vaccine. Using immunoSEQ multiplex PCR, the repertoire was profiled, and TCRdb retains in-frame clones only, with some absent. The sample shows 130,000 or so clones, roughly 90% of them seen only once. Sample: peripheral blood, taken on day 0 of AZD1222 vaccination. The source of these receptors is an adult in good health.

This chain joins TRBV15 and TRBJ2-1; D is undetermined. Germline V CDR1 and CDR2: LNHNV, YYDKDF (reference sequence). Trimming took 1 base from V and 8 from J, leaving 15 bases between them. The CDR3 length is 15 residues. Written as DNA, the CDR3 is TGTGCCACCAGCAGAGCTTTCCGTGGGTCGGATGAGCAGTTCTTC. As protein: CATSRAFRGSDEQFF.

The CDR3 loop reads CASSERGTGGYNEQFF. DNA of the CDR3: TGTGCCAGCAGTGAAAGGGGGACAGGGGGGTACAATGAGCAGTTCTTC. The J gene is TRBJ2-1, the V gene TRBV6-1, with 11 bases that match TRBD1. The length of the CDR3 is 16 residues. CDR1 and CDR2 from the germline V gene are MNHNS and SASEGT. The V segment lost 2 bases and the J segment 4 bases; nucleotides outside the gene matches: 4.

The CDR3 region is CASSVPTGETGELFF. CDR3 nucleotides: TGCGCCAGCAGCGTGCCTACAGGGGAAACCGGGGAGCTGTTTTTT. The rearrangement joins TRBV5-1 to TRBJ2-2; 7 bases align to TRBD1. The CDR3 is 15 residues long. The V and J ends lost 4 bases and 5 bases, in that order; junction bases with no gene match: 8. Germline V gene sequence: CDR1 SGHRS, CDR2 YFSETQ.

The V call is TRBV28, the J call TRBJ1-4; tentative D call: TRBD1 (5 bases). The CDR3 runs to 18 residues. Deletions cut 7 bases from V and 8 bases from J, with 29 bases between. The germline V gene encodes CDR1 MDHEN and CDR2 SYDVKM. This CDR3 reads CASTIMGRWGGLKEKLFF. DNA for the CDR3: TGTGCCAGCACTATAATGGGCAGGTGGGGGGGGTTGAAGGAAAAACTGTTTTTT.

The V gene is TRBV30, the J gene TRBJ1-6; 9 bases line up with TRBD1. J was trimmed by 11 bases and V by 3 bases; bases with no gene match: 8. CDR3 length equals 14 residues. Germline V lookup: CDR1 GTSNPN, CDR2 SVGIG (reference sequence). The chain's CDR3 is CAWRQQGAMTPLHF. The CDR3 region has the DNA TGTGCCTGGAGACAACAGGGGGCTATGACACCCCTCCACTTT.

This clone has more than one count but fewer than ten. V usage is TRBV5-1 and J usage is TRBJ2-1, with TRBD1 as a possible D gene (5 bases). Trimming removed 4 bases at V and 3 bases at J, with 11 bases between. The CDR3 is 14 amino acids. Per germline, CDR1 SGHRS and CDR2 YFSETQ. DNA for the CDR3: TGCGCCAGCAGCCAGGGAACTATCTACAATGAGCAGTTCTTC. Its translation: CASSQGTIYNEQFF.

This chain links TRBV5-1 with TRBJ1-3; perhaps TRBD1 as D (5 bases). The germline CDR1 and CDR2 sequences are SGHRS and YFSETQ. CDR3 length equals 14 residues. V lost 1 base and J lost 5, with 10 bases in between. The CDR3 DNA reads TGCGCCAGCAGCTTGCAAGGGGTGAGAAACACCATATATTTT. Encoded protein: CASSLQGVRNTIYF.

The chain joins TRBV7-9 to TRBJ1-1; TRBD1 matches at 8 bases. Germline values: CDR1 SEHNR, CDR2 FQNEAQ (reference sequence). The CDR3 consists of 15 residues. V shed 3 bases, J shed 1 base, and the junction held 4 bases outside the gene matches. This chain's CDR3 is CASSFRDRRNTEAFF. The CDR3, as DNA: TGTGCCAGCAGCTTCCGGGACAGGAGGAACACTGAAGCTTTCTTT.

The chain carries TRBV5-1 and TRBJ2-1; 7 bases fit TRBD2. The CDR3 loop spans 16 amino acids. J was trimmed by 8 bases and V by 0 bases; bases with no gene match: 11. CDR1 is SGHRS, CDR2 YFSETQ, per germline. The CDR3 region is CASSLDTGGSGYEQFF. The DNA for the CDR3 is TGCGCCAGCAGCTTGGATACTGGCGGGAGTGGCTATGAGCAGTTCTTC.

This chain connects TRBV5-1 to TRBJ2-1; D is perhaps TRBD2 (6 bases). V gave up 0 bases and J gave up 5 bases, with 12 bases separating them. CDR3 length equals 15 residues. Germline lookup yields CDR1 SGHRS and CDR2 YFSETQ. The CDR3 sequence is CASSLDPGVNNEQFF. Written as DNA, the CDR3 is TGCGCCAGCAGCTTGGACCCGGGAGTGAACAATGAGCAGTTCTTC.

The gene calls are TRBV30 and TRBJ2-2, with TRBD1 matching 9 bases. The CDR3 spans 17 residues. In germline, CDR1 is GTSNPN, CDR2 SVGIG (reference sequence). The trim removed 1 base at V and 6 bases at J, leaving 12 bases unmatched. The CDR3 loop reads CAWSGRDRTGVPGELFF. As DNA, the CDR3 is TGTGCCTGGAGTGGAAGGGACCGGACAGGGGTCCCCGGGGAGCTGTTTTTT.

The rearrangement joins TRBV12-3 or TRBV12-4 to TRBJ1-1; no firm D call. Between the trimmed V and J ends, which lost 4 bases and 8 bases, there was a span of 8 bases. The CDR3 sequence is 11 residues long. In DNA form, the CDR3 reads TGTGCCAGCAGTTACGGCAGCGAAGCTTTCTTT. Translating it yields CASSYGSEAFF.

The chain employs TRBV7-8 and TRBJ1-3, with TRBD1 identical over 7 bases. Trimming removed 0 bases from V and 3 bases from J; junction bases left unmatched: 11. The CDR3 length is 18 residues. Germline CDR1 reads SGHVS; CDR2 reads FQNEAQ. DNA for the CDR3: TGTGCCAGCAGCTTAGCGGTCGTCCCAGGGGGTTATGGAAACACCATATATTTT. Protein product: CASSLAVVPGGYGNTIYF. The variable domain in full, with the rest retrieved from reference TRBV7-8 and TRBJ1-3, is GAGVSQSPRYKVAKRGQDVALRCDPISGHVSLFWYQQALGQGPEFLTYFQNEAQLDKSGLPSDRFFAERPEGSVSTLKIQRTQQEDSAVYLCASSLAVVPGGYGNTIYFGEGSWLTVV.

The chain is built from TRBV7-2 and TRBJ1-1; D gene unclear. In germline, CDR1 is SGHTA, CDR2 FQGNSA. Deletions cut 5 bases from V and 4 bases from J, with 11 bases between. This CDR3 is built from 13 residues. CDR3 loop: CASSQGASTEAFF. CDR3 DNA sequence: TGTGCCAGCAGCCAAGGAGCGAGCACTGAAGCTTTCTTT.

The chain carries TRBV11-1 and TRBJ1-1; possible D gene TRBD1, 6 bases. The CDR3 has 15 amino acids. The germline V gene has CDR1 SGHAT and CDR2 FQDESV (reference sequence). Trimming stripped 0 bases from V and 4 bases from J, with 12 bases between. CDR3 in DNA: TGTGCCAGCAGCTTAGCGAGGGGGTTTGGCACTGAAGCTTTCTTT. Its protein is CASSLARGFGTEAFF.

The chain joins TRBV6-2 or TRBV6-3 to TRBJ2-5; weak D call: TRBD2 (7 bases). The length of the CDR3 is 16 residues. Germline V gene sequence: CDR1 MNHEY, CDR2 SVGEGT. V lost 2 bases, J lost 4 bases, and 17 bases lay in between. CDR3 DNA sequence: TGTGCCAGCAGTTACACCGGTGGGGGGGGGCCAGAGACCCAGTACTTC. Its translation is CASSYTGGGGPETQYF.

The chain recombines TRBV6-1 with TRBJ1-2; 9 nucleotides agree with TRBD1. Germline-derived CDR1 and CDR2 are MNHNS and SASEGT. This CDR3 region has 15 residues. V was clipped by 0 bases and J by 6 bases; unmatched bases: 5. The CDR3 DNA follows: TGTGCCAGCAGTGAAGCCGGGACAGGGTATCATGGCTACACCTTC. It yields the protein CASSEAGTGYHGYTF.

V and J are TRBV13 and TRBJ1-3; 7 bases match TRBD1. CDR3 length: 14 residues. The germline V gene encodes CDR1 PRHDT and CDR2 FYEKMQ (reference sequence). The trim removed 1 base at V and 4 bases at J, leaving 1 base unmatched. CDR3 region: CASSLADRGNTIYF. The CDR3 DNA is TGTGCCAGCAGCTTAGCGGACAGGGGAAACACCATATATTTT.

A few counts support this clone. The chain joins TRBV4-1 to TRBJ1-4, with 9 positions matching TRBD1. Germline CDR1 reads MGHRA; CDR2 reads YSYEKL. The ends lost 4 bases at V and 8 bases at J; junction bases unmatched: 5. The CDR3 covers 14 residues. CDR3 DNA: TGCGCCAGCAGCCCGGGACAGGGAAGGGAAAAACTGTTTTTT. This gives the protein CASSPGQGREKLFF.

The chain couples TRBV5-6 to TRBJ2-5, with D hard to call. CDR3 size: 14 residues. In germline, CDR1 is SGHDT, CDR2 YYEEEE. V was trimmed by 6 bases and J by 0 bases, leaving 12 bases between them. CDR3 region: CASNLGVHQETQYF. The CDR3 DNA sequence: TGTGCCAGCAACCTTGGGGTTCACCAAGAGACCCAGTACTTC.

CDR3 coding DNA: TGCGCCAGCAGCCAAGAGAGGTATAATTCACCCCTCCACTTT. Translating it yields CASSQERYNSPLHF. The chain recombines TRBV4-1 with TRBJ1-6; D uncertain. The CDR3 is made up of 14 amino acids. The ends were cut back, 0 bases at V and 4 bases at J, with 4 bases in the middle. Germline CDR1 reads MGHRA; CDR2 reads YSYEKL.

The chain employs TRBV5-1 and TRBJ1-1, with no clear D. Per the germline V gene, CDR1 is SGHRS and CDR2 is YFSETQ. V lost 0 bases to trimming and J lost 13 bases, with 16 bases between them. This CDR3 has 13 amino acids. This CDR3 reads CASSLGLGVESFF. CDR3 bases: TGCGCCAGCAGCTTGGGCCTCGGGGTTGAGAGTTTCTTT.

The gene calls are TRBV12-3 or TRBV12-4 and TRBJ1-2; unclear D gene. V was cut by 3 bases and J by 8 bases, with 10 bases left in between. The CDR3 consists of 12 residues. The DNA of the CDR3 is TGTGCCAGCAGTTTCCGGTTAGGAGGCTACACCTTC. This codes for CASSFRLGGYTF.

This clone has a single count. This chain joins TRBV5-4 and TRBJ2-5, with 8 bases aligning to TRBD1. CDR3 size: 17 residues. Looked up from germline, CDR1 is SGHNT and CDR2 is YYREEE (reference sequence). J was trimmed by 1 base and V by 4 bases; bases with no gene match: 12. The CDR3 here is CASSHVGTGYSQETQYF. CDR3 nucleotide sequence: TGTGCCAGCAGCCATGTTGGGACAGGATACTCCCAAGAGACCCAGTACTTC.

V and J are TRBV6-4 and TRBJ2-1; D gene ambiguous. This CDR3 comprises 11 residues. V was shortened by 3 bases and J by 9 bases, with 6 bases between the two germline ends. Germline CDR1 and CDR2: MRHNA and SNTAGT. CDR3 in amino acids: CASSEKSEQFF. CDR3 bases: TGTGCCAGCAGTGAGAAAAGTGAGCAGTTCTTC.